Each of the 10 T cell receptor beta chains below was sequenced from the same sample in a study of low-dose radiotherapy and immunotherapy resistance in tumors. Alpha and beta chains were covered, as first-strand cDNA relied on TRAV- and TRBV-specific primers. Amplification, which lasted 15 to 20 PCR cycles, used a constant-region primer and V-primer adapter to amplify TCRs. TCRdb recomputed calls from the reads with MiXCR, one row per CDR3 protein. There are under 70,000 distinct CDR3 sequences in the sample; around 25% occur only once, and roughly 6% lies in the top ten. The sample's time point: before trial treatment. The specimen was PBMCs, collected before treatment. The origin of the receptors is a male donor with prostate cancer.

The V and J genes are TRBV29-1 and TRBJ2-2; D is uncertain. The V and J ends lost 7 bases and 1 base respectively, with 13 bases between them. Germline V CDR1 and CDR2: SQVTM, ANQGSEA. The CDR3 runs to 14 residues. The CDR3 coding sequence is TGCAGCGCCACTGACCGGCTGAACACCGGGGAGCTGTTTTTT. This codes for CSATDRLNTGELFF.

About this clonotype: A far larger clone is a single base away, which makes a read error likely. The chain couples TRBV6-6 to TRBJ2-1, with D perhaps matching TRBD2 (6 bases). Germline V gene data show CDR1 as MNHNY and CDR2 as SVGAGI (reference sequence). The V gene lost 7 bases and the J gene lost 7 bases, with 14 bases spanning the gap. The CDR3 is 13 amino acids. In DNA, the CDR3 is TGTGCCAGCACCGGTTTGGGGAGGAATGAGCAGTTCTTC. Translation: CASTGLGRNEQFF.

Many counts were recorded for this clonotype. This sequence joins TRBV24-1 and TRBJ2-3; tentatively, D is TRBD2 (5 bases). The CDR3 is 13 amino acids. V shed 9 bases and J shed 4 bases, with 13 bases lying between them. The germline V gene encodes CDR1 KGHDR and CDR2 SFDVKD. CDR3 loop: CATSVAGSDTQYF. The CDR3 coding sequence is TGTGCCACCTCAGTTGCGGGCTCAGATACGCAGTATTTT.

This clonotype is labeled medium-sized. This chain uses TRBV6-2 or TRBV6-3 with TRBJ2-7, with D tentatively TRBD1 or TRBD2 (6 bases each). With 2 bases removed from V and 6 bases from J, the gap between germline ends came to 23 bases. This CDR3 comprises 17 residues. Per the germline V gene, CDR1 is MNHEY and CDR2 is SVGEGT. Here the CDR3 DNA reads TGTGCCAGCAGTTACGTGAAATTGGGGGGCATTCTGATCGAGCAGTACTTC. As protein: CASSYVKLGGILIEQYF.

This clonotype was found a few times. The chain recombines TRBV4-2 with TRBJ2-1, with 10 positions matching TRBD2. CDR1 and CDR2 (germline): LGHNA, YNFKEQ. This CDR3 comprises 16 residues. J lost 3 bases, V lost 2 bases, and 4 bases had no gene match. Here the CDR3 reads CASSQTRTSGYNEQFF. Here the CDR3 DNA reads TGTGCCAGCAGCCAAACCCGGACTAGCGGCTACAATGAGCAGTTCTTC.

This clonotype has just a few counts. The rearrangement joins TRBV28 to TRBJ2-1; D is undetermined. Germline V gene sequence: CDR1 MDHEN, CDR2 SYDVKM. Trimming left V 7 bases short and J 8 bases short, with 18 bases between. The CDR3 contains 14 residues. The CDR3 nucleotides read TGTGCCAGCAACCTCGCGTTTTTTTTGGATGAGCAGTTCTTC. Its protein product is CASNLAFFLDEQFF.

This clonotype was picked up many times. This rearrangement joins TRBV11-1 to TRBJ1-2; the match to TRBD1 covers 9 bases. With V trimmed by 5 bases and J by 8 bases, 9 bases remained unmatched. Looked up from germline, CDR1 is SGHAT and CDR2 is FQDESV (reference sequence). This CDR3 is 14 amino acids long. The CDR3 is CASSEDRGFEGYTF. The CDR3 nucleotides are TGTGCCAGCAGCGAAGACAGGGGGTTTGAAGGCTACACCTTC.

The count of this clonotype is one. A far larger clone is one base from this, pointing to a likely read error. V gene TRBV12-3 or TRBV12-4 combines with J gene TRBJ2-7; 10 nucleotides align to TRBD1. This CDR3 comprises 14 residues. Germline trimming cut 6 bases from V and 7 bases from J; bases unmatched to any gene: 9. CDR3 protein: CASSYGQGGDEQYF. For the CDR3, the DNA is TGTGCCAGCAGCTATGGACAGGGGGGCGATGAGCAGTACTTC.

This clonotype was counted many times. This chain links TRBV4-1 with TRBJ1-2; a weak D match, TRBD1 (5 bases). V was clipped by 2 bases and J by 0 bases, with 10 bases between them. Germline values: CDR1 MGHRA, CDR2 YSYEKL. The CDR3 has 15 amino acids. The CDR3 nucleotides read TGCGCCAGCAGCCAACAGGACACCGCTAACTATGGCTACACCTTC. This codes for CASSQQDTANYGYTF.

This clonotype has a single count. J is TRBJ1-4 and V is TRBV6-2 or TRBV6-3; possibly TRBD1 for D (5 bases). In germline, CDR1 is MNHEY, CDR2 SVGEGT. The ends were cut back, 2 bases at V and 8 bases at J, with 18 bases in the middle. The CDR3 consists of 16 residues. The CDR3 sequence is CASSYGRQRIVEKLFF. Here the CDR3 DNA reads TGTGCCAGCAGTTACGGAAGACAGCGAATCGTGGAAAAACTGTTTTTT.